This T cell receptor beta chain was retrieved from a study of T cell responses to AZD1222 COVID-19 vaccine. CDR1 is SNHLY and CDR2 is FYNNEI in the germline V gene. The junction had 11 bases not matched to a gene; V was cut back by 8 bases and J by 2 bases. The CDR3 runs 16 residues. Using immunoSEQ multiplex PCR, the repertoire was profiled, and TCRdb retains in-frame clones only, with some absent. The sample records about 150,000 clones, approximately 90% being singletons. The analysis combined second doses at about 4 or about 12 weeks. Study-wide results and caveats: The sample set comprised mostly white British donors with more females, and clonal diversity was possibly underestimated.

About this clone: What it recognizes is unknown.

This receptor was taken from an adult who received the AZD1222 COVID-19 vaccine. Sequencing was performed on peripheral blood, taken 28 days after the second AZD1222 dose. This sequence joins TRBV2 and TRBJ1-4; 7 nucleotides agree with TRBD1. The CDR3 nucleotides read TGTGCCAGCGGGACTGGACAGGTGGTGACTAATGAAAAACTGTTTTTT. This encodes CASGTGQVVTNEKLFF.